The T cell receptor (beta chain) under discussion was sequenced for a study of early T cells in non-severe SARS-CoV-2 infection. The V gene end was trimmed by 8 bases and the J gene end by 5 bases; junction bases not matched to a gene: 6. This CDR3 is 14 amino acids long. The protocol attached unique molecular identifiers to individual cDNA molecules. Via MiXCR, TCRdb re-called the 5' RACE reads, giving one row per CDR3 protein. The sample yields 20,000 to 25,000 distinct CDR3 sequences, about 4.5% seen once. This clonotype was observed many times. J is TRBJ2-3 and V is TRBV12-3 or TRBV12-4; 11 positions agree with TRBD2. Sequencing used whole blood. The receptor was derived from an adult who was a healthcare worker with PCR-confirmed SARS-CoV-2 infection or an uninfected control (not recorded which). CDR3: CASSASGRQDTQYF. CDR3 in DNA: TGTGCCAGCTCGGCTAGCGGGAGGCAAGATACGCAGTATTTT.